Reported below is one T cell receptor beta chain. The antigen is not known. Trimming pared 4 bases from V and 9 bases from J, leaving 16 bases between. Germline lookup yields CDR1 LGHNA and CDR2 YSLEER. The length of the CDR3 is 13 residues. The entry originates in a study of CD8 T cells in ankylosing spondylitis. Study-level results: For ankylosing spondylitis blood, a TCR beta motif of 7 or 8 highly homologous variants appeared characteristic. Reportedly, significant enrichment of disease-linked clones occurred in matched ankylosing spondylitis synovial fluid.

Via MiXCR, TCRdb re-called the 5' RACE reads, giving one row per CDR3 protein. The top ten clones hold roughly 0.51% of a sample with about 800,000 distinct CDR3 sequences, about an eighth of them seen once. The TCR sequence derives from a male donor with ankylosing spondylitis. The sample taken for sequencing was blood, either unsorted or a sorted T cell fraction (not recorded which). The chain has TRBV4-3 and TRBJ2-7; TRBD1 is a possible D gene (6 bases). CDR3 in amino acids: CASSRLYRDTQYF. Here the CDR3 DNA reads TGCGCCAGCAGCCGCCTCTACCGGGACACGCAGTACTTC.